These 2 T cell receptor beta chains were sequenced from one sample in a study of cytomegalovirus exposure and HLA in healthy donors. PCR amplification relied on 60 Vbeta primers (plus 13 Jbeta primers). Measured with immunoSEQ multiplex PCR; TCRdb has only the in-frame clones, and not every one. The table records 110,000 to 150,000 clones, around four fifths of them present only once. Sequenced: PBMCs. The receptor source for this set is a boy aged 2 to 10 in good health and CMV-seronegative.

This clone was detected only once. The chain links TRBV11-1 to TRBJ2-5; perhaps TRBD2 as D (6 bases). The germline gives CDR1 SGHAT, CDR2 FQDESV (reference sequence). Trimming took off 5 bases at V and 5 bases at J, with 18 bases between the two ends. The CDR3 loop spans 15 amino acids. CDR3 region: CASSRGKALAETQYF. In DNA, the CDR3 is TGTGCCAGCAGCCGTGGAAAGGCACTAGCTGAGACCCAGTACTTC.

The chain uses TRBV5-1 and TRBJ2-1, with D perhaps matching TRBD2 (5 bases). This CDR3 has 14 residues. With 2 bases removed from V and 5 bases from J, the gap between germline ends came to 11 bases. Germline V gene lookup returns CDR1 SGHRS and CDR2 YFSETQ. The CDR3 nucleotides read TGCGCCAGCAGCTTCAGGTGGCGGGACAATGAGCAGTTCTTC. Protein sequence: CASSFRWRDNEQFF.